These 16 T cell receptor beta chains originate from one sample sequenced in a study of T cells after posttransplantation cyclophosphamide. Sampled 1 year posttransplant, controls received myeloablative marrow transplants, methotrexate and a calcineurin inhibitor. Sequenced by immunoSEQ multiplex PCR; TCRdb stores in-frame clones only, minus some. This sample has 15,000 to 20,000 clones, with around nine tenths found just once. The material was PBMCs, obtained after an allogeneic stem cell transplant with a calcineurin inhibitor and methotrexate. The receptors here all came from a male patient between 45 and 59 years old who received an allogeneic stem cell transplant from an unrelated donor, was CMV-positive, and had chronic GVHD only. Some T cells may arise from the graft donor.

CDR3 nucleotides: TGTGCCAGCAGCTTGCCGGGGGTGCTTACCTACGAGCAGTACTTC. Protein sequence: CASSLPGVLTYEQYF. The gene calls are TRBV5-6 and TRBJ2-7; D is perhaps TRBD2 (6 bases). The V and J ends lost 1 base and 2 bases respectively, with 13 bases between them. Germline V gives CDR1 SGHDT, CDR2 YYEEEE. The length of the CDR3 is 15 residues. Variable domain in full (rest from reference TRBV5-6 and TRBJ2-7): DAGVTQSPTHLIKTRGQQVTLRCSPKSGHDTVSWYQQALGQGPQFIFQYYEEEERQRGNFPDRFSGHQFPNYSSELNVNALLLGDSALYLCASSLPGVLTYEQYFGPGTRLTVT.

The chain uses TRBV6-5 and TRBJ2-7; D gene ambiguous. Trimming removed 3 bases from V and 5 bases from J, with 11 bases in between. This CDR3 comprises 13 residues. Germline loops: CDR1 MNHEY, CDR2 SVGAGI. The CDR3 loop reads CASSYYASDEQYF. The DNA for the CDR3 is TGTGCCAGCAGTTATTACGCGAGCGACGAGCAGTACTTC.

Remarks on this clone: Germline and junction disagree at one end, which may indicate a read error. The J gene is TRBJ1-1, the V gene TRBV2, with TRBD1 as a possible D gene (6 bases). Germline CDR1 is SNHLY and CDR2 is FYNNEI. CDR3 length: 14 amino acids. Written as DNA, the CDR3 is TGTGCCAGCATAGTGGGGGCGTGGGACACTGAAGCTCTCTTT. It specifies CASIVGAWDTEALF.

The chain is built from TRBV6-5 and TRBJ1-2, with 8 bases matching TRBD1. The CDR3 length is 13 residues. Germline V gene lookup returns CDR1 MNHEY and CDR2 SVGAGI. Trimming removed 6 bases from V and 10 bases from J; junction bases left unmatched: 10. The CDR3 nucleotides read TGTGCCAGCAGCTCCGGACAGGGCCTAATCTACACCTTC. This translates into CASSSGQGLIYTF.

V usage is TRBV4-3 and J usage is TRBJ2-1; 8 bases match TRBD2. V was clipped by 1 base and J by 3 bases; unmatched bases: 8. CDR3 size: 17 residues. Germline lookup yields CDR1 LGHNA and CDR2 YSLEER. CDR3 residues: CASSQGSSGSIYNEQFF. CDR3 DNA sequence: TGCGCCAGCAGCCAAGGGTCAAGCGGGAGTATCTACAATGAGCAGTTCTTC.

The chain links TRBV7-9 to TRBJ1-4, with 7 bases that match TRBD1. V shed 1 base and J 15 bases; nucleotides not matched to a gene: 11. The CDR3 consists of 14 residues. Germline values: CDR1 SEHNR, CDR2 FQNEAQ (reference sequence). This CDR3 is CASSLGTPPGQLFF. As DNA, the CDR3 is TGTGCCAGCAGCTTAGGTACTCCCCCGGGACAGTTGTTTTTT. The complete variable domain, with remaining parts taken from reference TRBV7-9 and TRBJ1-4, reads DTGVSQNPRHKITKRGQNVTFRCDPISEHNRLYWYRQTLGQGPEFLTYFQNEAQLEKSRLLSDRFSAERPKGSFSTLEIQRTEQGDSAMYLCASSLGTPPGQLFFGSGTQLSVL.

V and J are TRBV9 and TRBJ2-3; a weak D match, TRBD2 (7 bases). This CDR3 spans 14 amino acids. CDR1 is SGDLS, CDR2 YYNGEE, per germline. Trimming cost V 3 bases and J 1 base, with 9 bases left between them. The DNA of the CDR3 is TGTGCCAGCAGCGAGGGGGGGGGCACAGATACGCAGTATTTT. Its translation is CASSEGGGTDTQYF. Using reference TRBV9 and TRBJ2-3 for the parts outside the CDR3, the full variable domain is DSGVTQTPKHLITATGQRVTLRCSPRSGDLSVYWYQQSLDQGLQFLIQYYNGEERAKGNILERFSAQQFPDLHSELNLSSLELGDSALYFCASSEGGGTDTQYFGPGTRLTVL.

V usage is TRBV11-3 and J usage is TRBJ1-1, with D uncertain. This CDR3 has 12 amino acids. Between the trimmed V and J ends, which lost 2 bases and 4 bases, there was a span of 5 bases. The V gene's germline CDR1 is SGHNT and CDR2 YENEEA. DNA of the CDR3: TGTGCCAGCAGCTTAATGGCCACTGAAGCTTTCTTT. Translating it yields CASSLMATEAFF.

This chain uses TRBV5-1 with TRBJ1-1; D is perhaps TRBD1 (5 bases). Per the germline V gene, CDR1 is SGHRS and CDR2 is YFSETQ. The V end was cut by 1 base, the J end by 1 base, with 17 bases between. CDR3 length: 17 residues. The CDR3 DNA reads as TGCGCCAGCAGCTTGCCTGCAGGGTTGGGGCCGAACACTGAAGCTTTCTTT. It is translated as CASSLPAGLGPNTEAFF.

This clone was observed a single time. This sequence joins TRBV5-1 and TRBJ2-1; D uncertain. The V end was cut by 4 bases, the J end by 3 bases, with 8 bases between. The CDR3 runs to 13 residues. CDR1 is SGHRS, CDR2 YFSETQ, per germline. The CDR3 is CASSPISYNEQFF. The CDR3 DNA reads TGCGCCAGCAGCCCTATTAGCTACAATGAGCAGTTCTTC.

The count of this clone is one. The V and J genes are TRBV6-5 and TRBJ2-7; D is possibly TRBD1 (6 bases). The CDR3 has 14 amino acids. V lost 4 bases to trimming and J lost 2 bases, with 12 bases between them. CDR1 and CDR2 from the germline V gene are MNHEY and SVGAGI. The CDR3 is CASSLGHDTYEQYF. CDR3 nucleotides: TGTGCCAGCAGTTTGGGACACGATACCTACGAGCAGTACTTC.

The genes are TRBV7-9 and TRBJ2-5; the match to TRBD1 covers 8 bases. The J call is doubtful: the DNA matches TRBJ2-7 better. The CDR3 length is 16 residues. Germline lookup yields CDR1 SEHNR and CDR2 FQNEAQ (reference sequence). The CDR3 DNA sequence: TGTGCCAGCAGTCCAATGTATTTCGGACAGGGCTACGAGCAGTACTTC. This encodes CASSPMYFGQGYEQYF.

CDR3 nucleotide sequence: TGTGCCAGCAGCATTGGGACTGCCGGGGAGCTGTTTTTT. Residues: CASSIGTAGELFF. V is TRBV6-5 and J is TRBJ2-2, with D possibly matching TRBD2 (6 bases). The CDR3 is made up of 13 amino acids. Between the trimmed V and J ends, which lost 6 bases and 6 bases, there was a span of 11 bases. Per the germline V gene, CDR1 is MNHEY and CDR2 is SVGAGI.

This clone appeared a single time. The chain is built from TRBV6-5 and TRBJ2-4; no clear D. V was trimmed by 5 bases and J by 7 bases, leaving 12 bases between them. The germline gives CDR1 MNHEY, CDR2 SVGAGI. The CDR3 loop spans 13 amino acids. The CDR3 reads CASSPRFTNIQYF. As DNA, the CDR3 is TGTGCCAGCAGTCCCCGGTTCACTAACATTCAGTACTTC.

This clone was detected once. This sequence joins TRBV5-1 and TRBJ2-1; 11 positions agree with TRBD2. J was trimmed by 9 bases and V by 2 bases; bases with no gene match: 10. CDR3 length equals 16 residues. CDR1 and CDR2 from the germline V gene are SGHRS and YFSETQ. CDR3 in DNA: TGCGCCAGCAGCTTCGGAATGGGACTAGCGGACGGTGAGCAGTTCTTC. It encodes CASSFGMGLADGEQFF. The variable domain in full, completed from reference TRBV5-1 and TRBJ2-1, reads KAGVTQTPRYLIKTRGQQVTLSCSPISGHRSVSWYQQTPGQGLQFLFEYFSETQRNKGNFPGRFSGRQFSNSRSEMNVSTLELGDSALYLCASSFGMGLADGEQFFGPGTRLTVL.

This chain uses TRBV28 with TRBJ1-5; weak D call: TRBD1 (5 bases). Trimming took 7 bases from V and 4 from J, leaving 23 bases between them. The CDR3 is 17 amino acids. The V gene's germline CDR1 is MDHEN and CDR2 SYDVKM. Here the CDR3 DNA reads TGTGCCAGCACTCCTGTGGGGGGGACGGGGGGGAATCAGCCCCAGCATTTT. This codes for CASTPVGGTGGNQPQHF.